This is a list of T cell receptor beta chains from one sample in a study of blood T cell repertoires in COVID-19. Assay: immunoSEQ multiplex PCR; the TCRdb copy retains only in-frame clones and omits some. The repertoire consists of 40,000 to 55,000 clones, with over 85% occurring once and the leading ten covering under 35%. Sequencing used peripheral blood. The receptor source for this set is a woman aged 80 or over with acute or convalescent COVID-19. Each CDR3 is given with its conserved first and last residue. The order of the fields is J gene, V gene, clone size, D gene, CDR3 DNA, CDR3 protein. A D gene is named only where the DNA matches it firmly. Clone size is stated in some rows and not others, as once, few, many or a class when expanded.

TRBJ2-2 | TRBV27 | . | . | TGTGCCACCCTCTTCGGGGACACCGGGGAGCTGTTTTTT | CATLFGDTGELFF
TRBJ2-5 | TRBV24-1 | once | TRBD1 | TGTGCCACCAGTGATCCACAGGGGACCCAAGAGACCCAGTACTTC | CATSDPQGTQETQYF
TRBJ2-1 | TRBV3-1/TRBV3-2 | . | TRBD2 | TGTGCCAGCAGCCCTCACCCCACGGGGGGGCTTCTTATTGAGCAGTTCTTC | CASSPHPTGGLLIEQFF
TRBJ1-1 | TRBV5-4 | . | . | TGTGCCAGCAGCTTGGCCCAGGTCGGAACTGAAGCTTTCTTT | CASSLAQVGTEAFF
TRBJ2-5 | TRBV5-1 | . | . | TGCGCCAGCAGCTTGGGATTAGCAAGGAAACAAGAGACCCAGTACTTC | CASSLGLARKQETQYF
TRBJ1-5 | TRBV5-1 | . | . | TGCGCCAGCAGCTTAGACACGGGAAGTAATCAGCCCCAGCATTTT | CASSLDTGSNQPQHF
TRBJ1-1 | TRBV5-8 | . | . | TGTGCCAGCAGCCGGACAACCACTGAAGCTTTCTTT | CASSRTTTEAFF
TRBJ2-5 | TRBV2 | . | . | TGTGCCAGCAGTGACTATGAGACCCAGTACTTC | CASSDYETQYF
TRBJ2-1 | TRBV19 | . | . | TGTGCCAGTAGGGCTGTCGGGGACTGGGATGAGCAGTTCTTC | CASRAVGDWDEQFF
TRBJ1-1 | TRBV6-5 | . | TRBD1 | TGTGCCGCCAGCATCAGGGGGACTGAAGCTTTCTTT | CAASIRGTEAFF
TRBJ1-1 | TRBV6-5 | . | . | TGTGCCAGCAGTTGGGCAGGAGGCACTGAAGCTTTCTTT | CASSWAGGTEAFF
TRBJ2-1 | TRBV20-1 | . | TRBD2 | TGCAGTGCCAGTTGGGCGGGGGGGCAGAGTCCCTACAATGAGCAGTTCTTC | CSASWAGGQSPYNEQFF
TRBJ2-3 | TRBV7-2 | . | . | TGTGCCAGCAGCTCTAGTCCAGGGATCGCAGATACGCAGTATTTT | CASSSSPGIADTQYF
TRBJ2-1 | TRBV11-2 | . | . | TGTGCCAGCAGCTCCGGGGGAGACAATGAGCAGTTCTTC | CASSSGGDNEQFF
TRBJ1-1 | TRBV6-5 | . | . | TGTGCCAGCAGTTCTGGGATGACAGACACTGAAGCTTTCTTT | CASSSGMTDTEAFF
TRBJ2-2 | TRBV7-9 | . | . | TGTGCCAGCAGAGGACAGAGCAGGGACGGGGAGCTGTTTTTT | CASRGQSRDGELFF
TRBJ1-6 | TRBV2 | . | TRBD1 | TGTGCCAGCAGTCTCCATCGACAGGGGGATTCACCCCTCCACTTT | CASSLHRQGDSPLHF
TRBJ2-2 | TRBV19 | . | . | TGTGCCAGTTGCCAAGTGTTTCGGGGCGGGGAGCTGTTTTTT | CASCQVFRGGELFF
TRBJ2-2 | TRBV19 | . | . | TGTGCCAGTACCCGGGGTGGGAACACCGGGGAGCTGTTTTTT | CASTRGGNTGELFF
TRBJ1-6 | TRBV6-4 | . | TRBD1 | TGTGCCAGCAAAACAGGGGGGCAAAATTCACCCCTCCACTTT | CASKTGGQNSPLHF
TRBJ2-3 | TRBV27 | . | . | TGTGCCAGCAGTTTTCGACTTTCCAGCACAGATACGCAGTATTTT | CASSFRLSSTDTQYF
TRBJ1-1 | TRBV5-1 | once | TRBD1 | TGCGCCAGCAGCCGACAGGGGGTGGACACTGAAGCTTTCTTT | CASSRQGVDTEAFF
TRBJ2-2 | TRBV6-4 | . | . | TGTGCCAGCAGTCTGGAGACCGGGACCGGGGAGCTGTTTTTT | CASSLETGTGELFF
TRBJ2-1 | TRBV10-3 | . | . | TGTGCCATCAGTCACCCGGAGGGTCTTCACAATGAGCAGTTCTTC | CAISHPEGLHNEQFF
TRBJ1-4 | TRBV6-1 | . | TRBD1 | TGTGCCAGCAGTGACAGGGGGGCGGAAAAACTGTTTTTT | CASSDRGAEKLFF
TRBJ1-1 | TRBV5-8 | . | TRBD1 | TGTGCCAGCAGCTTGGTGATACAGGGGGTTGAAGCTTTCTTT | CASSLVIQGVEAFF
TRBJ2-3 | TRBV14 | . | TRBD2 | TGTGCCAGCAGCCAGGGGACTAGTCCCGATACGCAGTATTTT | CASSQGTSPDTQYF
TRBJ1-2 | TRBV28 | . | . | TGTGCCAGCAGTGGACGAGCGAGGGCCTATGGCTACACCTTC | CASSGRARAYGYTF
TRBJ2-3 | TRBV5-1 | . | TRBD2 | TGCGCCAGCAGCCCGGGGGATAGCGGGGTTAGGGATACGCAGTATTTT | CASSPGDSGVRDTQYF
TRBJ2-3 | TRBV10-3 | . | TRBD1 | TGTGCCATCAGTGAGGCCGGGACAGGGGGTATTGTGAATACAGATACGCAGTATTTT | CAISEAGTGGIVNTDTQYF